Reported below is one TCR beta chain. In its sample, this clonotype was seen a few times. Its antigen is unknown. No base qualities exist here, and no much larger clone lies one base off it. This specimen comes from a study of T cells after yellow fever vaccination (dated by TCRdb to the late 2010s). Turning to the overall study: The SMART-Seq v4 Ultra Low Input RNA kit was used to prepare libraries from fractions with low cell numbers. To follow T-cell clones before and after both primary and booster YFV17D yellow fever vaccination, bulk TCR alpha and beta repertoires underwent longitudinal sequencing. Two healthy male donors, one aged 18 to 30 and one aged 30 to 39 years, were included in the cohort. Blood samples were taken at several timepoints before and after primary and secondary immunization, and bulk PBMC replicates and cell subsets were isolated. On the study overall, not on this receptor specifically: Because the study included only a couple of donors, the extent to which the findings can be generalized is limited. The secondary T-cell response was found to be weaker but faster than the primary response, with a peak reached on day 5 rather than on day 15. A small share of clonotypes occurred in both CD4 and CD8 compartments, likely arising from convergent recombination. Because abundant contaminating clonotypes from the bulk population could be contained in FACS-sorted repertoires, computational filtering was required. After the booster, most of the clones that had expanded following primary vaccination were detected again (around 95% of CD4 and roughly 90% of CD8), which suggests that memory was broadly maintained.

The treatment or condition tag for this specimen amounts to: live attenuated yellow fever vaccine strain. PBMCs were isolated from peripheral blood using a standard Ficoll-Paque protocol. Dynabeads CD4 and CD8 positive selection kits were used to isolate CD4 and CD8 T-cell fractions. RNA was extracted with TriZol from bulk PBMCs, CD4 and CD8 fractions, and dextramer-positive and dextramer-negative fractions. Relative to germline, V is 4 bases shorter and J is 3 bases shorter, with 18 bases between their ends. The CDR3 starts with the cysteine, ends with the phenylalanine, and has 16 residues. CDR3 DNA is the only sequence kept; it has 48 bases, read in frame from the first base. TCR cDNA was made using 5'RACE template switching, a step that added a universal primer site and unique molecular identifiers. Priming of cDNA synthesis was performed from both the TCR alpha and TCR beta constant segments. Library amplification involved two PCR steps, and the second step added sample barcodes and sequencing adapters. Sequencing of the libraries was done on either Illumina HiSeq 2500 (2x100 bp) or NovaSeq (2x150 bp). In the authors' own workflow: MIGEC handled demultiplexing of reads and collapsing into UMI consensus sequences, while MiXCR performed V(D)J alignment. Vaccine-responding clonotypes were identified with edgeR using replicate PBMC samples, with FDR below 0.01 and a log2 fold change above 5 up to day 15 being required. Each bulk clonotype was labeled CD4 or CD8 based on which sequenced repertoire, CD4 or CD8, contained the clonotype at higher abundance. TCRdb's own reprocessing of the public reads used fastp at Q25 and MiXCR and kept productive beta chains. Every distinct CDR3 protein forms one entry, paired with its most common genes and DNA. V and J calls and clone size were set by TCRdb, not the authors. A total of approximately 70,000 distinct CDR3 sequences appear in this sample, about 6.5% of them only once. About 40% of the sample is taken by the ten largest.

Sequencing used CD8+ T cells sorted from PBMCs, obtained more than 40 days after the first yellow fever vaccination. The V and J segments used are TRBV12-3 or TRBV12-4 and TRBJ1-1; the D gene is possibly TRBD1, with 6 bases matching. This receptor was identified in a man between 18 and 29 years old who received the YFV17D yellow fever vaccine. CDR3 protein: CASSSVWGAGDTEAFF. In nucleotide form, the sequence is TGTGCCAGCAGTTCCGTGTGGGGGGCAGGTGACACTGAAGCTTTCTTT.